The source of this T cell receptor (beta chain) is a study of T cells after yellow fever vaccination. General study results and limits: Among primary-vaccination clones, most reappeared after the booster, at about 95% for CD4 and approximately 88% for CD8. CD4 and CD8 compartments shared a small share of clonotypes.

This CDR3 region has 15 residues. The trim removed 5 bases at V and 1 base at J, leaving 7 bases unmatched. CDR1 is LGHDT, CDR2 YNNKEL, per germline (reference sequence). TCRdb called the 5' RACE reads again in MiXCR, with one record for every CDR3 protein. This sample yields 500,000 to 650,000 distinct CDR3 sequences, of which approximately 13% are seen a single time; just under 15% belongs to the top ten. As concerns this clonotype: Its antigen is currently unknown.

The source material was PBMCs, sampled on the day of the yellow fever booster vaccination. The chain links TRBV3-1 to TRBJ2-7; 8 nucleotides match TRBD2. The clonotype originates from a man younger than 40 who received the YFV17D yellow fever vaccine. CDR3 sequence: CASSVISGTSYEQYF. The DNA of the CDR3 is TGTGCCAGCAGCGTTATTAGCGGGACATCCTACGAGCAGTACTTC.